This section outlines one T cell receptor (beta chain) sequence together with its context. TCRdb's table, derived via immunoSEQ multiplex PCR, lists solely in-frame clones and lacks some. Of 30,000 to 40,000 clones listed, 75% to 90% were seen once; the top ten hold over 9%. This sample is drawn from a study of blood T cell repertoires in COVID-19. Study in general: PBMCs, B-cell-depleted T cells, or T cells were the source of the cDNA or gDNA that made up the material.

The V end lost 8 bases, the J end lost 8 bases, and 17 bases lay between the germline ends. The CDR3 totals 13 residues. Germline CDR1 reads SGDLS; CDR2 reads YYNGEE. The rearrangement links TRBV9 to TRBJ1-3; TRBD1 is a possible D gene (6 bases). Sequenced input: peripheral blood. This TCR was sampled from a man of 80 years or more with active COVID-19. The chain's CDR3 is CASQGGGPDTIYF. CDR3 nucleotide sequence: TGTGCCAGTCAAGGTGGGGGCCCGGACACCATATATTTT.